This T cell receptor (beta chain) was observed in a study of vaccination effects on CD4 cells after COVID-19 (dated 2022 in TCRdb). At the level of the whole study: Participants received two doses of either the BNT162b2 or the mRNA-1273 mRNA SARS-CoV-2 vaccine. SARS-CoV-2 spike-specific CD4+ TCR repertoires from before and after mRNA vaccination were compared in COVID-19 convalescent patients and in infection-naive vaccine recipients. The Oncomine TCR Beta short-read assay on an Illumina iSeq 100 was used to sequence cultures from other donors in the study. Altogether, about 10 COVID-19 convalescent patients and several SARS-CoV-2-naive healthy vaccine recipients made up the full study.

CDR1 and CDR2, looked up from the germline V gene, are SGHRS and YFSETQ. Cut back by 4 bases and 4 bases, the V and J ends lie 14 bases apart. Its CDR3 holds 14 amino acids, cysteine through phenylalanine. Only the CDR3 DNA stays, 42 bases, in frame from base 1. The ViraFEST assay stimulated PBMC with viral peptide pools and then used TCR sequencing to identify antigen-specific CD4+ T cell clonotypes by expansion. After 10 to 11 days of culture, CD4+ T cells were isolated with the EasySep CD4+ T cell isolation kit. None of the healthy vaccine recipients had a prior SARS-CoV-2 infection, which was confirmed by nucleocapsid antibody tests that came back negative both before and after vaccination. Roughly 2.1 million PBMC per well were cultured in IMDM with about 4.6% human AB serum, 10 IU/ml IL-2 and gentamicin, plus 10 ug/ml peptides. On days 3 and 7, half of the culture medium was replaced with fresh IL-2-containing medium. Unless otherwise noted, each peptide stimulation condition was cultured in triplicate wells. Using Ficoll-Paque Plus gradient centrifugation, PBMC were separated from whole blood and then either used fresh or cryopreserved at -140C. The overlapping peptide pools covered the spike proteins of SARS-CoV-2 as well as those of the common cold coronaviruses HCoV-NL63, HCoV-OC43 and HCoV-229E. The QIAamp micro DNA kit was used to extract genomic DNA from the cultured CD4+ T cells.

The paper as a whole reports these results and caveats: Among healthy vaccine recipients, nearly all vaccine-induced clones were SARS-CoV-2 mono-reactive, and just 1 of 255 was cross-reactive with common cold coronaviruses. The study was limited by a small number of convalescent patients, and early post-infection timepoints were lacking. Clones induced by infection and clones induced by vaccination both contracted markedly at late timepoints after vaccination, which fits with T cell responses waning over time.

Receptors were amplified or captured by the immunoSEQ multiplex PCR assay. DNA from the CD4+ T cells that had been cultured and isolated underwent TCR beta CDR3 sequencing. The authors processed their data as follows. The analysis removed non-productive TCR sequences, trimmed reads to the CDR3 region, and retained only CDR3s that were 7 or more amino acids long. Antigen-specific clonotypes were identified with the MANAFEST web app by comparing expansion in peptide wells against reference cultures. To count as positive, a clone had to show expansion at FDR<0.05 compared with the reference and with all other wells, an odds ratio above 5, and a frequency above 0.1% in two replicate wells. Clonotypes significantly expanded in SARS-CoV-2 spike wells and in at least one common cold coronavirus spike condition were defined as cross-reactive. CDR3 similarity was assessed by Levenshtein distance with the stringdist R package, and unrooted trees were built with ape in R 3.6.1. In TCRdb, the immuneACCESS table is reduced to in-frame sequences with V and J assigned. These tables do not hold every clone; where another copy was compared, an unresolved V gene accounts for under half, and the others remain unexplained. D and trimming come from the DNA, and the V and J calls and clone size come from that table. The sample has 60,000 to 65,000 clones on record, about 80% of them singletons. Roughly 3.5% of the sample goes to the ten largest clones.

This clone was found once. The antigen it recognizes is unknown. Base-call qualities are not available, and no considerably larger clone is one nucleotide away. The sequencing used CD4+ T cells from PBMCs cultured with HCoV-OC43 spike peptides, collected before COVID-19 vaccination. The sample's cell subset or site label is to be understood as: HCoV-OC43 spike overlapping peptide pool stimulation. This receptor was identified in a human donor who received a COVID-19 vaccine. The V gene is TRBV5-1 and the J gene is TRBJ1-1; matching of 5 bases hints at TRBD1 as the D gene. The CDR3 region: CASSKLGGTTEAFF. The DNA sequence is TGCGCCAGCAGCAAGCTTGGGGGGACCACTGAAGCTTTCTTT.